These 25 T cell receptor beta chains were sequenced from one sample in a study of blood T cell repertoires in COVID-19. Produced via immunoSEQ multiplex PCR; TCRdb's table is partial and in-frame only. The sample has 200,000 to 250,000 clones, about four fifths seen once; the top ten hold approximately 1.8%. The material sequenced was peripheral blood. The receptor set was obtained from a man aged 25-40 years who had recovered from COVID-19.

The chain combines TRBV7-3 with TRBJ2-2; 9 nucleotides align to TRBD2. CDR1 SGHTA and CDR2 FQGTGA come from the germline V gene. This CDR3 contains 18 residues. Trimming removed 0 bases from V and 5 bases from J; junction bases left unmatched: 10. As DNA, the CDR3 is TGTGCCAGCAGCTTAACCAGCGGGGGGATTTTGGAAACCGGGGAGCTGTTTTTT. Its translation is CASSLTSGGILETGELFF.

This clone occurred once. V is TRBV10-3 and J is TRBJ1-3, with a possible D match to TRBD1 (5 bases). The ends were cut back, 10 bases at V and 0 bases at J, with 13 bases in the middle. The CDR3 runs to 14 residues. Germline CDR1 and CDR2: ENHRY and SYGVKD. The chain's CDR3 is CATQTDSSGNTIYF. As DNA, the CDR3 is TGTGCCACCCAGACAGACAGCTCTGGAAACACCATATATTTT.

The chain is built from TRBV2 and TRBJ1-2; D remains ambiguous. V was clipped by 5 bases and J by 7 bases, with 20 bases between them. The CDR3 sequence is 15 residues long. Per the germline V gene, CDR1 is SNHLY and CDR2 is FYNNEI. The CDR3 sequence: CASSSAGMDRGGYTF. As DNA, the CDR3 is TGTGCCAGCAGTTCAGCGGGGATGGACCGGGGTGGCTACACCTTC.

The V call is TRBV7-6, the J call TRBJ2-1; a possible D gene is TRBD2 (5 bases). With 1 base removed from V and 2 bases from J, the gap between germline ends came to 12 bases. The CDR3 sequence is 16 residues long. Germline values: CDR1 SGHVS, CDR2 FNYEAQ. The CDR3 DNA follows: TGTGCCAGCAGCTTAGTGGGTAGCGCCACCTACAATGAGCAGTTCTTC. This translates into CASSLVGSATYNEQFF.

The J gene is TRBJ1-4, the V gene TRBV5-8; D might be TRBD1 (5 bases). CDR1 SGHTS and CDR2 YDEGEE come from the germline V gene. V was shortened by 4 bases and J by 8 bases, with 15 bases between the two germline ends. CDR3 length: 14 amino acids. The CDR3 nucleotides are TGTGCCAGCAGCCTTCCCCGACAGAGGGAAAAACTGTTTTTT. Translation gives CASSLPRQREKLFF.

This chain joins TRBV11-1 and TRBJ1-1; 7 bases align to TRBD1. V lost 3 bases, J lost 1 base, and 5 bases stayed unmatched. The CDR3 length is 15 residues. Germline V lookup: CDR1 SGHAT, CDR2 FQDESV (reference sequence). CDR3 residues: CASSFGGGRNTEAFF. The DNA for the CDR3 is TGTGCCAGCAGCTTTGGAGGGGGCCGGAACACTGAAGCTTTCTTT.

This sequence joins TRBV2 and TRBJ1-6, with D unresolved. Germline-derived CDR1 and CDR2 are SNHLY and FYNNEI. CDR3 size: 12 residues. Trimming pared 4 bases from V and 5 bases from J, leaving 3 bases between. DNA for the CDR3: TGTGCCAGCAGTGCCAATAATTCACCCCTCCACTTT. Translation gives CASSANNSPLHF. Full variable domain (outside the CDR3, taken from reference TRBV2 and TRBJ1-6): EPEVTQTPSHQVTQMGQEVILRCVPISNHLYFYWYRQILGQKVEFLVSFYNNEISEKSEIFDDQFSVERPDGSNFTLKIRSTKLEDSAMYFCASSANNSPLHFGNGTRLTVT.

Remarks on this clone: Other DNA variants within this sample encode the same CDR3. The V and J genes are TRBV18 and TRBJ2-2, with 7 bases that match TRBD1. Per the germline V gene, CDR1 is KGHSH and CDR2 is LQKENI. The CDR3 is 15 amino acids. The V and J ends lost 3 bases and 2 bases, in that order; junction bases with no gene match: 3. CDR3 in DNA: TGTGCCAGCTCACCGGGACAGACTAACACCGGGGAGCTGTTTTTT. Its translation is CASSPGQTNTGELFF. The full variable domain, with the rest looked up from reference TRBV18 and TRBJ2-2, is NAGVMQNPRHLVRRRGQEARLRCSPMKGHSHVYWYRQLPEEGLKFMVYLQKENIIDESGMPKERFSAEFPKEGPSILRIQQVVRGDSAAYFCASSPGQTNTGELFFGEGSRLTVL.

The chain is built from TRBV10-1 and TRBJ2-5, with D possibly matching TRBD2 (5 bases). Per germline, CDR1 WNHNN and CDR2 SYGVQD (reference sequence). The CDR3 runs 14 residues. Trimming pared 3 bases from V and 4 bases from J, leaving 12 bases between. The CDR3 here is CASSDGSRGETQYF. CDR3 sequence (DNA): TGCGCCAGCAGTGACGGGTCCCGGGGAGAGACCCAGTACTTC.

The CDR3 loop is CASSPRQGIQETQYF. The CDR3 nucleotides are TGTGCCAGCTCACCTCGACAGGGGATCCAAGAGACCCAGTACTTC. V and J are TRBV18 and TRBJ2-5; 8 bases fit TRBD1. Looked up from germline, CDR1 is KGHSH and CDR2 is LQKENI. The trim removed 3 bases at V and 1 base at J, leaving 4 bases unmatched. The CDR3 is made up of 15 amino acids.

The chain carries TRBV6-6 and TRBJ2-7; no definite D call. With 0 bases removed from V and 3 bases from J, the gap between germline ends came to 12 bases. The CDR3 extends over 15 amino acids. Germline CDR1 reads MNHNY; CDR2 reads SVGAGI (reference sequence). CDR3 bases: TGTGCCAGCAGTTACTCGATCCCAGAAGACTACGAGCAGTACTTC. Protein sequence: CASSYSIPEDYEQYF.

CDR3 residues: CASSGASGANNEQFF. The DNA of the CDR3 is TGTGCCAGCAGCGGAGCTAGCGGGGCCAACAATGAGCAGTTCTTC. This chain links TRBV2 with TRBJ2-1, with 9 bases fitting TRBD2. The J segment lost 5 bases and the V segment lost 6 bases, leaving 8 bases of the junction unmatched. The CDR3 spans 15 residues. The germline V gene has CDR1 SNHLY and CDR2 FYNNEI.

V is TRBV5-1 and J is TRBJ2-1; D unresolved. The germline V gene encodes CDR1 SGHRS and CDR2 YFSETQ. V gave up 5 bases and J gave up 5 bases, with 14 bases separating them. CDR3 length equals 14 residues. CDR3 sequence: CASRDNRVNNEQFF. CDR3 DNA sequence: TGCGCCAGCAGAGATAATCGGGTCAACAATGAGCAGTTCTTC. The variable domain in full, with the rest retrieved from reference TRBV5-1 and TRBJ2-1, is KAGVTQTPRYLIKTRGQQVTLSCSPISGHRSVSWYQQTPGQGLQFLFEYFSETQRNKGNFPGRFSGRQFSNSRSEMNVSTLELGDSALYLCASRDNRVNNEQFFGPGTRLTVL.

This chain joins TRBV3-1 (or the pseudogene TRBV3-2) and TRBJ1-3, with a tentative D call TRBD1 (6 bases). The germline V gene encodes CDR1 LGHDT and CDR2 YNNKEL (reference sequence). CDR3 length: 13 residues. Trimming took off 2 bases at V and 7 bases at J, with 9 bases between the two ends. The CDR3 bases are TGTGCCAGCAGCCAAAACAGGGCTAACACCATATATTTT. This codes for CASSQNRANTIYF.

The rearrangement joins TRBV11-2 to TRBJ2-1; 11 bases are a match to TRBD2. Trimming removed 4 bases from V and 7 bases from J; junction bases left unmatched: 6. CDR3 size: 15 residues. Germline-derived CDR1 and CDR2 are SGHAT and FQNNGV. The CDR3 loop reads CASSSTSGGDNEQFF. In DNA, the CDR3 is TGTGCCAGCAGCTCAACTAGCGGGGGAGATAATGAGCAGTTCTTC.

This clone showed up just once. This chain uses TRBV25-1 with TRBJ1-1; TRBD1 might be the D (6 bases). CDR3 length equals 15 residues. V shed 2 bases and J shed 0 bases, with 10 bases lying between them. Germline V gene sequence: CDR1 MGHDK, CDR2 SYGVNS. The CDR3 protein is CASSEGQWMNTEAFF. DNA for the CDR3: TGTGCCAGCAGTGAAGGACAGTGGATGAACACTGAAGCTTTCTTT.

In this sample, this clone turned up once. CDR3 DNA sequence: TGCAGTGCTTACAGGGACACTGAAGCTTTCTTT. This translates into CSAYRDTEAFF. V is TRBV20-1 and J is TRBJ1-1, with D possibly being TRBD1 (6 bases). The CDR3 extends over 11 amino acids. In germline, CDR1 is DFQATT, CDR2 SNEGSKA (reference sequence). Trimming cost V 5 bases and J 3 bases, with 7 bases left between them.

The chain has TRBV21-1 and TRBJ2-5; TRBD2 is the table's D call, not checked against the DNA. TRBV21-1 is assigned pseudogene status. This CDR3 comprises 18 residues. The CDR3 DNA sequence: TGTGCCAGCAGCCTCAGGAGAGCTAGCGGGGACCGGGGAGAGACCCAGTACTTC. It yields the protein CASSLRRASGDRGETQYF.

Regarding this clone: Additional DNA sequences in this sample encode the identical CDR3. The gene calls are TRBV19 and TRBJ1-5, with TRBD1 matching over 9 bases. Germline CDR1 and CDR2: LNHDA and SQIVND (reference sequence). Unmatched junction bases numbered 3, after V lost 7 bases and J lost 2 bases. This CDR3 spans 14 amino acids. The CDR3 DNA sequence: TGTGCCAGTACGGGACAGGGTGGCAATCAGCCCCAGCATTTT. This sequence encodes CASTGQGGNQPQHF.

The CDR3 sequence: CASSFFRAGGRDTQYF. The DNA for the CDR3 is TGTGCCAGCAGCTTCTTTCGGGCGGGGGGGCGAGATACGCAGTATTTT. The chain recombines TRBV11-2 with TRBJ2-3, with 9 bases identical to TRBD2. V shed 3 bases and J 5 bases; nucleotides not matched to a gene: 9. This CDR3 is built from 16 residues. The V gene's germline CDR1 is SGHAT and CDR2 FQNNGV.

The chain couples TRBV28 to TRBJ1-2, with TRBD1 matching over 7 bases. Per the germline V gene, CDR1 is MDHEN and CDR2 is SYDVKM. The length of the CDR3 is 13 residues. V lost 9 bases, J lost 1 base, and 5 bases stayed unmatched. The CDR3 region has the DNA TGTGCCAGTTACGGGACAGTTAACTATGGCTACACCTTC. It translates to CASYGTVNYGYTF.

DNA for the CDR3: TGTGCCAGCATTGGGACAGTCACGAACACCGGGGAGCTGTTTTTT. This codes for CASIGTVTNTGELFF. The chain links TRBV2 to TRBJ2-2; 7 bases fit TRBD1. Germline CDR1 is SNHLY and CDR2 is FYNNEI. J gave up 0 bases and V 7 bases, and 5 bases lay outside the gene matches. This CDR3 spans 15 amino acids. The full variable domain, rest sourced from reference TRBV2 and TRBJ2-2, is EPEVTQTPSHQVTQMGQEVILRCVPISNHLYFYWYRQILGQKVEFLVSFYNNEISEKSEIFDDQFSVERPDGSNFTLKIRSTKLEDSAMYFCASIGTVTNTGELFFGEGSRLTVL.

The chain is built from TRBV19 and TRBJ2-3; 9 bases line up with TRBD2. This CDR3 region has 16 residues. The ends lost 1 base at V and 4 bases at J; junction bases unmatched: 6. Germline lookup yields CDR1 LNHDA and CDR2 SQIVND (reference sequence). The CDR3 region is CASSIGPAGGPDTQYF. CDR3 coding DNA: TGTGCCAGTAGTATAGGCCCAGCGGGGGGCCCAGATACGCAGTATTTT.

V gene TRBV5-8 combines with J gene TRBJ1-2; D remains ambiguous. Trimming removed 2 bases at V and 5 bases at J, with 13 bases between. The CDR3 consists of 14 residues. Germline lookup yields CDR1 SGHTS and CDR2 YDEGEE. The CDR3 DNA sequence: TGTGCCAGCAGCTTAACCAGGCTACTTTATGGCTACACCTTC. Translation gives CASSLTRLLYGYTF.

The chain couples TRBV29-1 to TRBJ2-3; TRBD1 is a possible D gene (6 bases). Germline V lookup: CDR1 SQVTM, CDR2 ANQGSEA. CDR3 size: 13 residues. The V end lost 6 bases, the J end lost 4 bases, and 14 bases lay between the germline ends. In DNA form, the CDR3 reads TGCAGCGTGGGGGCGACAGGCGCAGATACGCAGTATTTT. The encoded protein is CSVGATGADTQYF.